The sequence of this TCR beta chain was determined in a study of Graves' ophthalmopathy and Graves' hyperthyroidism. For the study at large: Researchers classed hyperthyroidism as stable given no ophthalmopathy within 18 months of follow-up. Findings and limits, study-wide: A model built from 13 signatures distinguished ophthalmopathy from stable hyperthyroidism with about 90% sensitivity and 81.08% specificity. Ophthalmopathy progression was predicted with 70.59% sensitivity and roughly 74% specificity. The majority of expanded thyroid clonotypes above 0.001 frequency also occurred in blood.

Germline CDR1 and CDR2: SGHAT and FQNNGV. CDR3 length: 14 amino acids. Trimming stripped 5 bases from V and 11 bases from J, with 21 bases between. This clonotype came up a few times. Its antigen is not known. Scientists amplified the TCR beta CDR3 regions from RNA transcripts. HTBI-primed RT-PCR formed the first round, and a multiplex PCR formed the second. TCRdb processed the multiplex PCR reads anew with MiXCR; each CDR3 protein has one entry. This table holds roughly 600,000 distinct CDR3 sequences, under 45% found once. The sample consisted of peripheral blood or thyroid tissue (not recorded which). The TCR originated in an adult man with Graves' hyperthyroidism. This chain uses TRBV11-2 with TRBJ1-1; tentatively, D is TRBD1 (5 bases). For the CDR3, the DNA is TGTGCCAGCAGCCAAGATGGGGGATTCTCGAGGGCTTTCTTT. Translating it yields CASSQDGGFSRAFF.